These 25 T cell receptor beta chains were sequenced from one sample in a study of T cell repertoires in cytomegalovirus infection. Each CDR3 protein gets one entry after TCRdb re-called the reads with MiXCR. The repertoire holds fewer than 250,000 distinct CDR3 sequences, with 9% to 15% as singletons. The source material was PBMCs. Receptors were obtained from a human donor in good health (CMV status not recorded). Some clones in this sample may be carry-over from other donors' samples.

This clonotype appeared many times. The CDR3 DNA is TGTGCCAGCAGTGACGACAGGGTTGGCTCCTACGAGCAGTACTTC. Its translation: CASSDDRVGSYEQYF. V gene TRBV25-1 combines with J gene TRBJ2-7; 7 nucleotides match TRBD1. The V and J ends lost 3 bases and 0 bases, in that order; junction bases with no gene match: 5. CDR3 length: 15 amino acids. Germline V gives CDR1 MGHDK, CDR2 SYGVNS.

This clonotype was detected many times. The CDR3 coding sequence is TGTGCCAGCAGCTTAGTTCGACTAGCGGGACCCGCCAATGAGCAGTTCTTC. Amino acids: CASSLVRLAGPANEQFF. The chain is built from TRBV7-9 and TRBJ2-1; TRBD2 matches 11 bases. V was pared by 1 base and J by 6 bases, with 8 bases of the junction left unmatched. Germline V gene sequence: CDR1 SEHNR, CDR2 FQNEAQ (reference sequence). This CDR3 comprises 17 residues.

This clonotype was recorded at least ten times. J is TRBJ2-7 and V is TRBV7-2, with 7 bases aligning to TRBD1. Unmatched junction bases numbered 5, after V lost 6 bases and J lost 0 bases. CDR3 length equals 14 residues. Germline CDR1 is SGHTA and CDR2 is FQGNSA. The CDR3 protein is CASSSGTASYEQYF. CDR3 DNA: TGTGCCAGCAGTTCCGGGACAGCCTCCTACGAGCAGTACTTC.

This clonotype was observed many times. The CDR3 bases are TGTGCCAGCAGCTCGACAGGGTTCCTAGCCAAAAACATTCAGTACTTC. Translation gives CASSSTGFLAKNIQYF. The J gene is TRBJ2-4, the V gene TRBV11-2; 7 bases fit TRBD1. The CDR3 runs 16 residues. In germline, CDR1 is SGHAT, CDR2 FQNNGV. Unmatched junction bases numbered 6, after V lost 4 bases and J lost 0 bases. Looking up the rest from reference TRBV11-2 and TRBJ2-4 gives the full variable domain: EAGVAQSPRYKIIEKRQSVAFWCNPISGHATLYWYQQILGQGPKLLIQFQNNGVVDDSQLPKDRFSAERLKGVDSTLKIQPAKLEDSAVYLCASSSTGFLAKNIQYFGAGTRLSVL.

This clonotype was observed many times. This rearrangement joins TRBV7-2 to TRBJ2-7, with 15 bases that match TRBD2. Unmatched junction bases numbered 8, after V lost 5 bases and J lost 0 bases. Germline V gene sequence: CDR1 SGHTA, CDR2 FQGNSA. The CDR3 consists of 18 residues. CDR3 region: CASSPFGTSGGNSYEQYF. The CDR3 nucleotides read TGTGCCAGCAGCCCCTTTGGGACTAGCGGGGGGAACTCCTACGAGCAGTACTTC.

In its sample, this clonotype was seen many times. J is TRBJ1-2 and V is TRBV2; no reliable D call. The germline V gene encodes CDR1 SNHLY and CDR2 FYNNEI. The CDR3 totals 13 residues. Trimming removed 6 bases at V and 2 bases at J, with 10 bases between. The CDR3 bases are TGTGCCAGCAGCGCTAGACCCAACTATGGCTACACCTTC. Translating it yields CASSARPNYGYTF.

The table lists this clonotype with a few counts. V gene TRBV3-1 combines with J gene TRBJ1-5; D is undetermined. Trimming cost V 2 bases and J 1 base, with 9 bases left between them. Germline CDR1 and CDR2: LGHDT and YNNKEL (reference sequence). CDR3 length: 15 amino acids. This CDR3 reads CASSQSTDSNQPQHF. The CDR3 nucleotides are TGTGCCAGCAGCCAAAGTACCGACAGCAATCAGCCCCAGCATTTT.

This clonotype was found a few times. V is TRBV20-1 and J is TRBJ2-4; tentatively, D is TRBD2 (5 bases). Trimming stripped 2 bases from V and 10 bases from J, with 21 bases between. From germline, CDR1 is DFQATT and CDR2 SNEGSKA (reference sequence). This CDR3 has 15 residues. The CDR3 coding sequence is TGCAGTGCTAGACCGGGCCTAAGTCGAGGGCGGATTCAGTACTTC. Protein sequence: CSARPGLSRGRIQYF.

The chain has TRBV10-3 and TRBJ1-4; the match to TRBD1 covers 9 bases. Germline CDR1 is ENHRY and CDR2 is SYGVKD. Trimming cost V 3 bases and J 8 bases; bases outside gene matches: 7. This CDR3 comprises 15 residues. The CDR3 region is CAISESGQGPEKLFF. The DNA of the CDR3 is TGTGCCATCAGTGAATCGGGACAGGGTCCCGAAAAACTGTTTTTT.

The sample holds many counts of this clonotype. This chain links TRBV7-2 with TRBJ2-4; TRBD1 matches 7 bases. The CDR3 is 18 residues long. Trimming at V came to 1 base and at J to 1 base, leaving 10 bases not matched to a gene. Germline CDR1 and CDR2: SGHTA and FQGNSA. The CDR3 region has the DNA TGTGCCAGCAGCTTAGACCCCCGACAGGGAATGGCCAAAAACATTCAGTACTTC. Translating it yields CASSLDPRQGMAKNIQYF.

This clonotype was detected many times. The J gene is TRBJ1-1, the V gene TRBV10-3; D remains unclear. V gave up 4 bases and J gave up 0 bases, with 15 bases separating them. Germline CDR1 and CDR2: ENHRY and SYGVKD. The CDR3 is made up of 16 amino acids. In DNA form, the CDR3 reads TGTGCCATCAGTGCTGGCGACCTGACCATGAACACTGAAGCTTTCTTT. This sequence encodes CAISAGDLTMNTEAFF.

In its sample, this clonotype was seen many times. The rearrangement uses TRBV5-5 and TRBJ2-5; D may match TRBD1 or TRBD2 (6 bases each). This CDR3 contains 17 residues. Between the trimmed V and J ends, which lost 1 base and 5 bases, there was a span of 21 bases. Looked up from germline, CDR1 is SGHKS and CDR2 is YYEKEE (reference sequence). CDR3 DNA sequence: TGTGCCAGCAGCTTGCGTTCTAAAGATCGGGGGCCGGAGACCCAGTACTTC. It is translated as CASSLRSKDRGPETQYF.

This clonotype was seen at least ten times. This sequence joins TRBV7-2 and TRBJ1-3; D is uncertain. The CDR3 runs to 14 residues. Germline V gives CDR1 SGHTA, CDR2 FQGNSA. Trimming took 2 bases from V and 2 from J, leaving 7 bases between them. This CDR3 reads CASSLYEAGNTIYF. The CDR3 nucleotides are TGTGCCAGCAGCTTATATGAGGCTGGAAACACCATATATTTT.

The table lists this clonotype with a few counts. The junction departs from germline at one end; a sequencing error may be responsible. The chain uses TRBV29-1 and TRBJ1-2; D unclear. The CDR3 runs to 13 residues. Germline-derived CDR1 and CDR2 are SQVTM and ANQGSEA. CDR3 bases: TGCAGCGTTCAAGAGTGGACTAACTATGGCTACACCTTC. The encoded protein is CSVQEWTNYGYTF.

This clonotype was detected a few times. The CDR3 protein is CASSKWTSGPQETQYF. The CDR3 nucleotides read TGTGCCAGCAGCAAGTGGACTAGCGGGCCCCAAGAGACCCAGTACTTC. The chain couples TRBV5-4 to TRBJ2-5; 11 bases are a match to TRBD2. This CDR3 spans 16 amino acids. V lost 4 bases to trimming and J lost 1 base; unmatched junction nucleotides: 6. CDR1 is SGHNT, CDR2 YYREEE, per germline (reference sequence). The variable domain in full, with the rest retrieved from reference TRBV5-4 and TRBJ2-5, is ETGVTQSPTHLIKTRGQQVTLRCSSQSGHNTVSWYQQALGQGPQFIFQYYREEENGRGNFPPRFSGLQFPNYSSELNVNALELDDSALYLCASSKWTSGPQETQYFGPGTRLLVL.

This clonotype came up many times. This rearrangement joins TRBV7-2 to TRBJ2-7, with 10 bases that match TRBD2. J gave up 3 bases and V 1 base, and 9 bases lay outside the gene matches. The CDR3 is made up of 17 amino acids. From germline, CDR1 is SGHTA and CDR2 FQGNSA. In DNA, the CDR3 is TGTGCCAGCAGCTTAGAGGCTAGCGGGAGCATCGTCTACGAGCAGTACTTC. Protein: CASSLEASGSIVYEQYF.

Concerning this clonotype: A read error may explain this, as a much larger clone is one base away. V and J are TRBV28 and TRBJ1-5, with D perhaps TRBD1 (6 bases). The V gene's germline CDR1 is MDHEN and CDR2 SYDVKM. V lost 2 bases, J lost 0 bases, and 17 bases lay in between. The CDR3 is 18 amino acids. The CDR3 here is CASSLGRGGGYSNQPQHF. In nucleotides, the CDR3 is TGTGCCAGCAGTTTAGGTCGGGGAGGGGGTTATAGCAATCAGCCCCAGCATTTT.

This clonotype was observed many times. The CDR3 here is CASSGRTGPSYEQYF. CDR3 nucleotide sequence: TGTGCCAGCAGCGGAAGGACAGGGCCCTCCTACGAGCAGTACTTC. This chain uses TRBV7-2 with TRBJ2-7, with 8 bases lining up with TRBD1. The germline V gene has CDR1 SGHTA and CDR2 FQGNSA. Trimming cost V 5 bases and J 0 bases; bases outside gene matches: 6. This CDR3 is 15 amino acids long.

This clonotype was detected once. The genes are TRBV7-2 and TRBJ2-1, with 11 bases fitting TRBD2. CDR3 size: 16 residues. J was trimmed by 7 bases and V by 3 bases; bases with no gene match: 8. CDR1 and CDR2 (germline): SGHTA, FQGNSA. The CDR3 DNA reads TGTGCCAGCAGCTTGTCGACTAGCGGGGTGTCAAATGAGCAGTTCTTC. Translated, it gives CASSLSTSGVSNEQFF.

This clonotype was observed many times. The chain links TRBV7-2 to TRBJ2-3; 7 bases line up with TRBD1. V dropped 5 bases and J dropped 4; count of bases not matched to a gene: 6. The germline gives CDR1 SGHTA, CDR2 FQGNSA. The CDR3 covers 14 residues. The CDR3 is CASSQDRVADTQYF. CDR3 coding DNA: TGTGCCAGCAGCCAAGACAGGGTGGCAGATACGCAGTATTTT.

V is TRBV12-3 or TRBV12-4 and J is TRBJ2-1, with no clear D. With 8 bases removed from V and 7 bases from J, the gap between germline ends came to 15 bases. There are 13 residues in the CDR3. CDR3 sequence: CASRSVAWNEQFF. CDR3 nucleotides: TGTGCCAGCCGTAGTGTTGCGTGGAATGAGCAGTTCTTC.

J is TRBJ2-7 and V is TRBV28; 9 bases line up with TRBD1. Losses at the gene ends were 8 bases for V and 7 bases for J; bases not matched to a gene: 9. Germline lookup yields CDR1 MDHEN and CDR2 SYDVKM. The CDR3 covers 13 residues. The CDR3, as DNA: TGTGCCAGCGGGGACAGGGTGAGGTGGGAGCAGTACTTC. Protein sequence: CASGDRVRWEQYF.

This chain links TRBV29-1 with TRBJ1-1, with TRBD1 as a possible D gene (5 bases). Germline values: CDR1 SQVTM, CDR2 ANQGSEA. The CDR3 spans 13 residues. The V gene lost 2 bases and the J gene lost 3 bases, with 10 bases spanning the gap. Here the CDR3 DNA reads TGCAGCGTTGAAAAAACAGGCGACACTGAAGCTTTCTTT. This codes for CSVEKTGDTEAFF.

This clonotype appeared many times. The V call is TRBV28, the J call TRBJ1-6, with 7 bases aligning to TRBD1. Germline V lookup: CDR1 MDHEN, CDR2 SYDVKM. The CDR3 length is 15 residues. With V trimmed by 4 bases and J by 9 bases, 9 bases remained unmatched. The CDR3 loop is CASSSRLGGLSPLHF. The CDR3 DNA sequence: TGTGCCAGCAGTTCCCGCTTAGGGGGCCTTTCACCCCTCCACTTT.

This clonotype was seen ten or more times. V usage is TRBV20-1 and J usage is TRBJ2-1, with 16 bases identical to TRBD2. CDR1 and CDR2 from the germline V gene are DFQATT and SNEGSKA (reference sequence). The CDR3 has 18 residues. Trimming took 3 bases from V and 0 from J; bases not matched to a gene: 5. This chain's CDR3 is CSARGLAGGLSSYNEQFF. CDR3 coding DNA: TGCAGTGCTAGGGGACTAGCGGGGGGGCTAAGCTCCTACAATGAGCAGTTCTTC.